The entry that follows covers one T cell receptor beta chain sequence. In this sample, this clone turned up a few times. Its cognate antigen has yet to be identified. The record has no base qualities; no much larger clone is one base away. A single peripheral blood draw of about 116 mL on average was collected from each donor into heparinised tubes. A BD FACSAria II and a panel including CD45RO, CCR7, CD25, CD127, CD95 and CD27 were used to sort naive, central memory, regulatory and stem cell-like memory CD4+ T cells. All sorted populations exceeded 98% purity. PBMCs were isolated right away by Lymphoprep density gradient centrifugation and were stained directly, without culture. So that batch effects would be minimized, each experiment stained and sorted samples in pairs, pairing one healthy donor with one patient. The data belong to a study of beta chain features in type 1 diabetes (dated by TCRdb to 2016 to 2018). Concerning the study at large: Patients and healthy donors did not differ in mean age, gender distribution, total cell number or subset yield. A total of under 120,000,000 sorted cells were examined across all samples, and RNA yield correlated strongly with the number of cells per subset. The study compared the TCRB repertoires of sorted circulating CD4+ T cell subsets in recently diagnosed type 1 diabetes patients with those in matched healthy donors. Regulatory and stem cell-like memory subsets were isolated from only 8 patients and about 8 healthy donors, whereas naive and central memory subsets came from all 30 or so donors. Overall results and qualifications from the work: Naive, central memory and regulatory TCRB repertoires appeared more similar among patients than among healthy donors. At VDJ recombination sites, type 1 diabetes patients had fewer insertions and more deleted nucleotides, which implies abnormalities in thymic rearrangement. Because small numbers of individuals were included in the HLA sub-analyses, any influence of HLA type on TCRB rearrangement was left unresolved. In all four CD4+ subsets, TCRB CDR3 length was moderately but significantly shorter in type 1 diabetes patients. Because cDNA was sequenced instead of genomic DNA, highly expressing activated cells could be over-represented, though the groups showed no difference in activation or CD3 levels. PCR may preferentially amplify shorter templates, but because patient and control samples were amplified and corrected together, any resulting skew would affect both groups equally.

The entire amount of isolated RNA was reverse transcribed using the High Capacity cDNA Reverse Transcription Kit, so the sequenced TCRB transcripts were expressed ones. Deep immunoSEQ sequencing was applied to naive, central memory and regulatory T cell samples, giving an average of roughly 3.5 million total reads per sample. Sorted cells were lysed in RLT buffer, and RNA was extracted using DNase-treated RNeasy Micro or Mini kits according to cell number. Each cell subset was processed on its own to prevent cross-contamination, while patient and healthy donor samples were processed together. The immunoSEQ multiplex PCR was used to amplify TCRB sequences from cDNA, yielding 87-bp fragments that span the CDR3 region. Sequencing of the amplicons was done on the Illumina HiSeq platform. The original pipeline was this. Synthetic template baselines were used to correct PCR bias computationally, reads within Hamming distance 2 were collapsed, and singletons that could not be merged were discarded. Reads were aligned against IMGT so that V, D and J genes, CDR3 length and insertions or deletions at six rearrangement sites could be assigned. Within each subset, clonotype counts were normalized to sorted cell number, after which true diversity and Gini coefficients were computed with the tcR R package. The overlap coefficient, calculated on TCRB nucleotide sequences, was used to measure repertoire sharing. Out-of-frame TCRB sequences from naive cells were analyzed as a proxy for the pre-selection repertoire. Not all clones reach the TCRdb copy of this immuneACCESS table, which keeps in-frame sequences only. Checked studies attribute under half of the gap to unresolved V genes and leave the rest unexplained. That table gives V, J and clone size, and the DNA gave D and trimming. The table for this sample lists more than 250,000 clones; approximately 25% of them were counted only once. The ten most abundant clones make up over 0.01% of the sample.

Here V drops 4 bases and J drops 5 bases, and the junction holds 8 bases not matched to any gene. The CDR3 has 15 amino acids, counting the end cysteine and phenylalanine. Of all the DNA, just the CDR3 is kept, 45 bases in frame from base 1. Reading the germline V gene gives CDR1 MNHEY and CDR2 SVGAGI. The rearranged segments are TRBV6-5 and TRBJ2-7, with 10 middle bases fitting TRBD2. The sequence came from a woman in her thirties with type 1 diabetes. Sequences were obtained from naive CD4+ T cells from blood. The cell subset or site label, as the study defines it: true naive CD4+ T cells. The CDR3 corresponds to CASSLTPGLANEQYF. The bases read TGTGCCAGCAGTTTAACCCCGGGACTAGCGAACGAGCAGTACTTC.